One sample yielded the 30 T cell receptor beta chains listed below, sequenced in a study of T cell responses to AZD1222 COVID-19 vaccine. Sequenced by immunoSEQ multiplex PCR; TCRdb stores in-frame clones only, minus some. The sample lists around 120,000 clones; around 94% were seen once. This material consisted of peripheral blood, taken on day 0 of AZD1222 vaccination. The receptors come from an adult in good health.

This clone was seen just once. The chain has TRBV6-6 and TRBJ1-3; the match to TRBD1 covers 9 bases. The CDR3 contains 19 residues. V lost 5 bases, J lost 0 bases, and 14 bases stayed unmatched. Germline V gene lookup returns CDR1 MNHNY and CDR2 SVGAGI (reference sequence). The CDR3 loop is CASSPDPQGAPSSGNTIYF. CDR3 coding DNA: TGTGCCAGCAGTCCCGATCCACAGGGGGCCCCCAGCTCTGGAAACACCATATATTTT.

This chain connects TRBV4-3 to TRBJ1-3; D gene unclear. The CDR3 runs 15 residues. Between the trimmed V and J ends, which lost 0 bases and 0 bases, there was a span of 6 bases. Germline values: CDR1 LGHNA, CDR2 YSLEER. This chain's CDR3 is CASSQDGVSGNTIYF. The DNA of the CDR3 is TGCGCCAGCAGCCAAGACGGGGTCTCTGGAAACACCATATATTTT.

The rearrangement links TRBV6-5 to TRBJ2-2; 8 nucleotides agree with TRBD2. CDR3 length equals 15 residues. Trimming at V came to 2 bases and at J to 6 bases, leaving 5 bases not matched to a gene. Germline V gene data show CDR1 as MNHEY and CDR2 as SVGAGI. Here the CDR3 reads CASSYKREFAGELFF. The CDR3, as DNA: TGTGCCAGCAGTTACAAGCGGGAGTTTGCCGGGGAGCTGTTTTTT.

A remark on this clone: The junction does not match germline at one end; this may be a read error. The chain uses TRBV5-1 and TRBJ2-6; maybe TRBD1 (6 bases). This CDR3 is 16 amino acids long. From germline, CDR1 is SGHRS and CDR2 YFSETQ. CDR3 sequence reads: CASSPDRNSEANVLTF. DNA for the CDR3: TGCGCCAGCAGCCCAGACAGGAATTCTGAGGCCAACGTCCTGACTTTC.

The rearrangement links TRBV5-1 to TRBJ1-2; D is uncertain. The CDR3 runs to 12 residues. Trimming removed 4 bases at V and 10 bases at J, with 14 bases between. CDR1 and CDR2 from the germline V gene are SGHRS and YFSETQ. The DNA of the CDR3 is TGCGCCAGCAGCCTCGGCCAAGGCCTCTACACCTTC. Translation: CASSLGQGLYTF. Full variable domain (remainder filled in from reference TRBV5-1 and TRBJ1-2): KAGVTQTPRYLIKTRGQQVTLSCSPISGHRSVSWYQQTPGQGLQFLFEYFSETQRNKGNFPGRFSGRQFSNSRSEMNVSTLELGDSALYLCASSLGQGLYTFGSGTRLTVV.

This sequence joins TRBV5-1 and TRBJ2-1; a weak D match, TRBD1 (6 bases). The V end lost 2 bases, the J end lost 3 bases, and 9 bases lay between the germline ends. This CDR3 contains 14 residues. Looked up from germline, CDR1 is SGHRS and CDR2 is YFSETQ. For the CDR3, the DNA is TGCGCCAGCAGCTTAGGGGGTGTCTACAATGAGCAGTTCTTC. It specifies CASSLGGVYNEQFF.

The genes are TRBV5-1 and TRBJ2-2, with D perhaps matching TRBD2 (5 bases). CDR3 length: 14 residues. Trimming took 2 bases from V and 4 from J, leaving 9 bases between them. CDR1 and CDR2 from the germline V gene are SGHRS and YFSETQ. CDR3: CASSFGEGTGELFF. CDR3 DNA sequence: TGCGCCAGCAGCTTCGGGGAAGGCACCGGGGAGCTGTTTTTT.

The chain combines TRBV11-1 with TRBJ1-2; possible D gene TRBD1, 5 bases. The CDR3 is made up of 14 amino acids. Trimming cost V 1 base and J 4 bases, with 10 bases left between them. CDR1 is SGHAT, CDR2 FQDESV, per germline (reference sequence). The DNA for the CDR3 is TGTGCCAGCAGCTTAGAAGCAGGGCCCTATGGCTACACCTTC. As protein: CASSLEAGPYGYTF.

The chain is built from TRBV7-5 and TRBJ1-1; the table's TRBD1 call for D was not verified on the DNA. TRBV7-5 counts as a pseudogene. This CDR3 region has 16 residues. The CDR3 nucleotides read TGTGCCAGAAGCTTGGGACATCTTCTTGGGAGAACTGAAGCTTTCTTT. The encoded protein is CARSLGHLLGRTEAFF.

The chain uses TRBV11-2 and TRBJ2-2; 9 nucleotides align to TRBD1. The germline CDR1 and CDR2 sequences are SGHAT and FQNNGV. This CDR3 spans 14 amino acids. With V trimmed by 5 bases and J by 6 bases, 4 bases remained unmatched. DNA of the CDR3: TGTGCCAGCAGCCCAAGACAGGGGGCCGGGGAGCTGTTTTTT. Amino acids: CASSPRQGAGELFF.

V and J are TRBV28 and TRBJ2-7; D not certain. Germline V gives CDR1 MDHEN, CDR2 SYDVKM. The CDR3 spans 16 residues. V was clipped by 7 bases and J by 3 bases, with 22 bases between them. The CDR3 coding sequence is TGTGCCAGCAATTCCCCCCTCCGGAAGTCAGACTACGAGCAGTACTTC. This codes for CASNSPLRKSDYEQYF.

V usage is TRBV5-1 and J usage is TRBJ1-5; no reliable D call. The V and J ends lost 0 bases and 7 bases respectively, with 11 bases between them. This CDR3 comprises 14 residues. Germline loops: CDR1 SGHRS, CDR2 YFSETQ. CDR3 protein: CASSLEGQKQPQHF. The CDR3 nucleotides are TGCGCCAGCAGCTTGGAAGGTCAGAAACAGCCCCAGCATTTT.

In this sample, this clone turned up once. The CDR3 spells CASSPMDGFSSGNTIYF. The CDR3 DNA sequence: TGTGCCAGCAGTCCCATGGACGGTTTTTCCTCTGGAAACACCATATATTTT. The chain recombines TRBV27 with TRBJ1-3; D remains unclear. The V and J ends lost 5 bases and 0 bases respectively, with 17 bases between them. CDR3 length: 17 residues. Germline assignment: CDR1 MNHEY and CDR2 SMNVEV (reference sequence).

V is TRBV5-6 and J is TRBJ1-4; no clear D gene. Germline assignment: CDR1 SGHDT and CDR2 YYEEEE. Trimming took 0 bases from V and 5 from J, leaving 11 bases between them. This CDR3 is 15 amino acids long. CDR3 sequence reads: CASSLDAAANEKLFF. The DNA for the CDR3 is TGTGCCAGCAGCTTGGATGCGGCCGCGAATGAAAAACTGTTTTTT. Full variable domain (missing parts from reference TRBV5-6 and TRBJ1-4): DAGVTQSPTHLIKTRGQQVTLRCSPKSGHDTVSWYQQALGQGPQFIFQYYEEEERQRGNFPDRFSGHQFPNYSSELNVNALLLGDSALYLCASSLDAAANEKLFFGSGTQLSVL.

This sequence joins TRBV6-5 and TRBJ2-3, with 7 bases matching TRBD2. The CDR3 is 15 residues long. The germline V gene has CDR1 MNHEY and CDR2 SVGAGI. J lost 2 bases, V lost 0 bases, and 2 bases had no gene match. CDR3 loop: CASSYSGTTTDTQYF. DNA of the CDR3: TGTGCCAGCAGTTACTCAGGGACTACCACAGATACGCAGTATTTT.

The chain links TRBV6-1 to TRBJ2-7; 8 positions agree with TRBD1. This CDR3 has 14 amino acids. Germline V CDR1 and CDR2: MNHNS, SASEGT. J gave up 7 bases and V 1 base, and 6 bases lay outside the gene matches. This CDR3 is CASSEDRYRGEQYF. The CDR3 nucleotides read TGTGCCAGCAGTGAAGACCGATACAGGGGGGAGCAGTACTTC.

The V gene is TRBV12-3 or TRBV12-4, the J gene TRBJ2-5, with D unclear. V lost 4 bases to trimming and J lost 4 bases, with 10 bases between them. This CDR3 is built from 13 residues. Here the CDR3 DNA reads TGTGCCAGCAGTTGGCCCGAAGGAGAGACCCAGTACTTC. Protein: CASSWPEGETQYF.

The chain employs TRBV11-2 and TRBJ1-6; TRBD1 is a possible D gene (5 bases). The CDR3 has 15 residues. Germline V gives CDR1 SGHAT, CDR2 FQNNGV. Between the trimmed V and J ends, which lost 2 bases and 7 bases, there was a span of 12 bases. CDR3 DNA: TGTGCCAGCAGCTTAAGAGGGGTCAGAAATTCACCCCTCCACTTT. This translates into CASSLRGVRNSPLHF.

V gene TRBV19 combines with J gene TRBJ1-3; perhaps TRBD1 as D (6 bases). This CDR3 has 16 residues. CDR1 LNHDA and CDR2 SQIVND come from the germline V gene (reference sequence). The V end lost 7 bases, the J end lost 0 bases, and 16 bases lay between the germline ends. The CDR3 is CASIETGRFSGNTIYF. The CDR3 DNA reads TGTGCCAGTATTGAGACAGGACGTTTCTCTGGAAACACCATATATTTT. Filled out from reference TRBV19 and TRBJ1-3, the complete variable domain reads DGGITQSPKYLFRKEGQNVTLSCEQNLNHDAMYWYRQDPGQGLRLIYYSQIVNDFQKGDIAEGYSVSREKKESFPLTVTSAQKNPTAFYLCASIETGRFSGNTIYFGEGSWLTVV.

This clone was recorded only once. V and J are TRBV19 and TRBJ1-1; D perhaps matches TRBD1 (6 bases). This CDR3 has 14 residues. Germline V gene lookup returns CDR1 LNHDA and CDR2 SQIVND (reference sequence). V lost 5 bases and J 2 bases, leaving 12 bases between the germline ends. The CDR3 coding sequence is TGTGCCAGTAGTCCGGGGACATTCAACACTGAAGCTTTCTTT. This gives the protein CASSPGTFNTEAFF.

This chain connects TRBV7-2 to TRBJ1-6, with 7 nucleotides matching TRBD1. The V segment lost 4 bases and the J segment 10 bases; nucleotides outside the gene matches: 13. Per germline, CDR1 SGHTA and CDR2 FQGNSA. CDR3 length: 16 amino acids. In nucleotides, the CDR3 is TGTGCCAGCAGCTCCGGGGGACAGCTATCTGGGTCACCCCTCCACTTT. Protein sequence: CASSSGGQLSGSPLHF.

The chain links TRBV6-4 to TRBJ1-5; 7 bases are shared with TRBD1. The V segment lost 11 bases and the J segment 5 bases; nucleotides outside the gene matches: 15. The CDR3 length is 15 residues. Germline V lookup: CDR1 MRHNA, CDR2 SNTAGT. The CDR3 protein is CAAGGVRQCDQPQHF. For the CDR3, the DNA is TGTGCCGCAGGGGGGGTAAGACAGTGCGATCAGCCCCAGCATTTT.

This rearrangement joins TRBV5-1 to TRBJ2-2; no firm D call. Between the trimmed V and J ends, which lost 0 bases and 0 bases, there was a span of 12 bases. Per germline, CDR1 SGHRS and CDR2 YFSETQ. The CDR3 has 17 residues. The CDR3 sequence: CASSLGRQPANTGELFF. As DNA, the CDR3 is TGCGCCAGCAGCTTGGGTCGGCAGCCCGCGAACACCGGGGAGCTGTTTTTT. The full variable domain, completed using reference TRBV5-1 and TRBJ2-2, is KAGVTQTPRYLIKTRGQQVTLSCSPISGHRSVSWYQQTPGQGLQFLFEYFSETQRNKGNFPGRFSGRQFSNSRSEMNVSTLELGDSALYLCASSLGRQPANTGELFFGEGSRLTVL.

J is TRBJ1-5 and V is TRBV23-1; 9 bases map to TRBD1. TRBV23-1 is an ORF, and what it does is uncertain. Trimming took 10 bases from V and 0 from J; bases not matched to a gene: 13. The CDR3 consists of 17 residues. CDR3 bases: TGCGCCACCTTCGGACAGGGGTCCCCCTATAGCAATCAGCCCCAGCATTTT. Encoded protein: CATFGQGSPYSNQPQHF.

The rearrangement joins TRBV28 to TRBJ2-5; 8 bases map to TRBD1. The CDR3 covers 16 residues. Germline-derived CDR1 and CDR2 are MDHEN and SYDVKM. Trimming at V came to 5 bases and at J to 5 bases, leaving 13 bases not matched to a gene. CDR3 in amino acids: CASSPDRENVFETQYF. CDR3 sequence (DNA): TGTGCCAGCAGTCCGGACAGGGAAAATGTTTTTGAGACCCAGTACTTC.

The gene calls are TRBV28 and TRBJ2-7; D is perhaps TRBD1 (5 bases). Germline V gene lookup returns CDR1 MDHEN and CDR2 SYDVKM. The CDR3 loop spans 14 amino acids. Deletions cut 4 bases from V and 6 bases from J, with 16 bases between. The CDR3 loop is CASSSTGDTGEQYF. In DNA, the CDR3 is TGTGCCAGCAGTTCTACAGGAGATACAGGCGAGCAGTACTTC.

Here the CDR3 reads CASSLLGTANEKLFF. DNA of the CDR3: TGCGCCAGCAGCCTTTTAGGGACAGCTAATGAAAAACTGTTTTTT. The V and J genes are TRBV4-3 and TRBJ1-4, with 7 bases aligning to TRBD1. Germline-derived CDR1 and CDR2 are LGHNA and YSLEER. The length of the CDR3 is 15 residues. V lost 4 bases and J lost 3; bases outside the gene matches: 5.

The chain uses TRBV12-3 or TRBV12-4 and TRBJ1-1; D perhaps matches TRBD1 (5 bases). With 4 bases removed from V and 7 bases from J, the gap between germline ends came to 10 bases. The CDR3 sequence is 12 residues long. Here the CDR3 DNA reads TGTGCCAGCAGTTGGGGGGGAAGTGAAGCTTTCTTT. Amino acid sequence: CASSWGGSEAFF.

J is TRBJ1-3 and V is TRBV11-3; D is ambiguous. CDR1 SGHNT and CDR2 YENEEA come from the germline V gene. The CDR3 has 14 residues. Trimming removed 6 bases at V and 0 bases at J, with 9 bases between. CDR3 nucleotides: TGTGCCAGCAGACCGACTAGCTCTGGAAACACCATATATTTT. Its translation is CASRPTSSGNTIYF.

The rearrangement joins TRBV5-8 to TRBJ1-5; D is uncertain. The CDR3 consists of 15 residues. Trimming pared 2 bases from V and 0 bases from J, leaving 9 bases between. Germline loops: CDR1 SGHTS, CDR2 YDEGEE. The chain's CDR3 is CASSFGLDSNQPQHF. The CDR3 bases are TGTGCCAGCAGCTTTGGACTAGATAGCAATCAGCCCCAGCATTTT.